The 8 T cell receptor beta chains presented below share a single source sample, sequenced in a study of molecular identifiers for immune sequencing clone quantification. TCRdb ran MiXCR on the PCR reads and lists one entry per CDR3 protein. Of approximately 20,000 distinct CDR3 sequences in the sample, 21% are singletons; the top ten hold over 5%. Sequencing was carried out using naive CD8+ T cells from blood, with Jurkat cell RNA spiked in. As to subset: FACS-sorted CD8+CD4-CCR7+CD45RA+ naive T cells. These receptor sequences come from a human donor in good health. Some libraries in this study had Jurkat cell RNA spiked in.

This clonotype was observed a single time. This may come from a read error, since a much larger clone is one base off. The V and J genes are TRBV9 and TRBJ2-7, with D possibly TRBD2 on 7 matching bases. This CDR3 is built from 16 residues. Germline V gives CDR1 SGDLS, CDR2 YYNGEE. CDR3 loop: CTSSVRPGGNSYEQYF. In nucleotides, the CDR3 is TGTACCAGCAGCGTCCGCCCGGGGGGCAATTCCTACGAGCAGTACTTC.

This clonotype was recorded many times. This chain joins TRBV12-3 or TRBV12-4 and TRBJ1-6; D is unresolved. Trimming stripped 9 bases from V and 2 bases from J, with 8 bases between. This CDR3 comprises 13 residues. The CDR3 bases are TGTGCCAGTTCCGGGACCTATAATTCACCCCTCCACTTT. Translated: CASSGTYNSPLHF.

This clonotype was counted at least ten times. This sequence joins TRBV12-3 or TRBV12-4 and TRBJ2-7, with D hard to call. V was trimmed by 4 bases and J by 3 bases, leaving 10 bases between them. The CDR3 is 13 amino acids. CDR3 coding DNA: TGTGCCAGCAGTTCTGACCCCGACTACGAGCAGTACTTC. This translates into CASSSDPDYEQYF.

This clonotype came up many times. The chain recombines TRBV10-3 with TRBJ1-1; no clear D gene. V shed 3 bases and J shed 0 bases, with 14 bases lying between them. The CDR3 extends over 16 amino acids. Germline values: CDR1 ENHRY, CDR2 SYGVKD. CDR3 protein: CAISDPLGGVNTEAFF. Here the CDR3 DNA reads TGTGCCATCAGTGACCCACTTGGTGGGGTGAACACTGAAGCTTTCTTT.

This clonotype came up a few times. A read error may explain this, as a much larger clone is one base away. The CDR3 sequence: CASSFPGQGVDQGTQYF. In nucleotides, the CDR3 is TGTGCCAGCAGCTTCCCGGGACAGGGGGTGGATCAAGGGACCCAGTACTTC. V usage is TRBV5-5 and J usage is TRBJ2-5, with 11 bases identical to TRBD1. The CDR3 spans 17 residues. CDR1 is SGHKS and CDR2 is YYEKEE in the germline V gene (reference sequence).

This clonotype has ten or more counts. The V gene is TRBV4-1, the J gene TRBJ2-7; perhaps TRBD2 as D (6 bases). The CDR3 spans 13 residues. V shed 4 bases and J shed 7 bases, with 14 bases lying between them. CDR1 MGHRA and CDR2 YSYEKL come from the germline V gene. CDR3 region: CASSRTSSREQYF. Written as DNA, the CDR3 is TGCGCCAGCAGCCGTACTAGCTCTAGGGAGCAGTACTTC.

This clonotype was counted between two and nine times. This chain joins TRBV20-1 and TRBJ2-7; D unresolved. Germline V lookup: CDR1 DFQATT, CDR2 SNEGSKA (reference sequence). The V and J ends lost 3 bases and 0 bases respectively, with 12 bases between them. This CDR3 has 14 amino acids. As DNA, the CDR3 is TGCAGTGCTAGCGGCCGGGTGGCCTCCTACGAGCAGTACTTC. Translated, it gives CSASGRVASYEQYF.

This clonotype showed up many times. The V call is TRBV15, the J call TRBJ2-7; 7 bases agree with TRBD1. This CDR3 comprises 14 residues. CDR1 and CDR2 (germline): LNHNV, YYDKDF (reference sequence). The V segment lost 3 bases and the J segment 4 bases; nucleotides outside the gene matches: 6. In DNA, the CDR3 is TGTGCCACCAGCAGTGAGGCAGGGGGATACGAGCAGTACTTC. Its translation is CATSSEAGGYEQYF.